The rows below give T cell receptor beta chains drawn from one sample of a study of regulatory T cells in long-lasting Graves disease. TCRdb fed the multiplex PCR reads into MiXCR, producing one record per CDR3 protein. The data show roughly 380,000 distinct CDR3 sequences, with 16% seen just once and 30% held by the top ten. These data are also associated with another study on T cells in Graves' hyperthyroidism and ophthalmopathy.

The source was peripheral blood mononuclear cells (PBMCs), collected at new diagnosis, from a patient treated with antithyroid drugs. Source of these receptors: a man aged 40-49 years with Graves disease. CDR3s include the opening cysteine and the closing phenylalanine or tryptophan. The D gene is left open where the match is weak. Size is stated for part of the rows, as once, few or many counts, or as a class when the clone is expanded.

clone_size d_call j_call v_call cdr3_aa cdr3_nt
- TRBD1 TRBJ2-2 TRBV2 CASSDRDRVTGELFF TGTGCCAGCAGTGATCGGGACAGGGTTACCGGGGAGCTGTTTTTT
many - TRBJ2-2 TRBV18 CASSPDPNTGELFF TGTGCCAGCTCACCGGACCCAAACACCGGGGAGCTGTTTTTT
- - TRBJ2-5 TRBV25-1 CASSVGGKTQYF TGTGCCAGCAGTGTCGGGGGTAAGACCCAGTACTTC
many - TRBJ2-6 TRBV20-1 CSARGQVSGANVLTF TGCAGTGCTAGAGGCCAGGTCTCTGGGGCCAACGTCCTGACTTTC
- - TRBJ2-3 TRBV20-1 CSAAGTQEADTQYF TGCAGTGCAGCCGGGACACAGGAGGCAGATACGCAGTATTTT
many - TRBJ2-6 TRBV6-1 CASSERGPRGRSGANVLTF TGTGCCAGCAGTGAAAGGGGACCAAGGGGCCGGTCTGGGGCCAACGTCCTGACTTTC
once - TRBJ2-1 TRBV12-3/TRBV12-4 CASSPPPLGVSHNEQFF TGTGCCAGCAGTCCCCCCCCTCTAGGGGTTTCCCACAATGAGCAGTTCTTC
many TRBD2 TRBJ2-5 TRBV4-2 CASSQRGGPYGETQYF TGTGCCAGCAGCCAACGCGGGGGGCCCTACGGGGAGACCCAGTACTTC
many TRBD2 TRBJ2-5 TRBV11-2 CASSLSGGLLETQYF TGTGCCAGCAGCTTAAGCGGGGGCCTCCTTGAGACCCAGTACTTC
- - TRBJ2-5 TRBV2 CATQGYQETQYF TGTGCCACGCAGGGATACCAAGAGACCCAGTACTTC
- - TRBJ2-7 TRBV28 CASSLSGAGEQYF TGTGCCAGCAGTTTATCCGGGGCGGGGGAGCAGTACTTC
many - TRBJ2-3 TRBV9 CASSVVDTPSTDTQYF TGTGCCAGCAGCGTAGTCGATACCCCTAGCACAGATACGCAGTATTTT
many - TRBJ1-6 TRBV7-9 CASSPFTGSPLHF TGTGCCAGCAGCCCCTTTACCGGTTCACCCCTCCACTTT
few - TRBJ1-5 TRBV12-3/TRBV12-4 CASSLRGGNSNQPQHF TGTGCCAGCAGTTTACGTGGGGGTAATAGCAATCAGCCCCAGCATTTT
many TRBD1 TRBJ1-1 TRBV2 CASSITGTANTEAFF TGTGCCAGCAGTATTACCGGGACAGCGAACACTGAAGCTTTCTTT
- - TRBJ1-1 TRBV19 CASGARRLHEAFF TGTGCCAGTGGGGCAAGAAGACTCCATGAAGCTTTCTTT
many TRBD2 TRBJ2-5 TRBV5-1 CASSLAGTTQETQYF TGCGCCAGCAGCTTGGCGGGGACTACCCAAGAGACCCAGTACTTC